This record concerns one T cell receptor (beta chain) sequence. No antigen is known for it. This specimen belongs to a study of T cell responses to AZD1222 COVID-19 vaccine. The overall study: Second-dose schedules of about 4 or about 12 weeks were combined. General study findings and limits: Increases in Spike-specific TCR breadth and depth were seen after two AZD1222 doses. White British donors predominated, females outnumbered males, and clonal diversity was possibly underestimated.

Repertoires were generated with immunoSEQ multiplex PCR, while TCRdb's copy carries only in-frame clones and drops some. This sample has some 50,000 clones; approximately 86% occur once, and the top ten carry about a sixth. The CDR3 has 15 residues. Trimming pared 1 base from V and 7 bases from J, leaving 13 bases between. Germline V gives CDR1 LGHDT, CDR2 YNNKEL (reference sequence). The source material was peripheral blood, sampled on day 0 of AZD1222 vaccination. This TCR derives from an adult in good health. J is TRBJ1-4 and V is TRBV3-1 (or the pseudogene TRBV3-2), with D hard to call. For the CDR3, the DNA is TGTGCCAGCAGCCAAGCGGACCAGAGTAGTGAAAAACTGTTTTTT. As protein: CASSQADQSSEKLFF.